Listed here are 22 T cell receptor beta chains from one sample, sequenced in a study of T cells in Graves' hyperthyroidism and ophthalmopathy. TCR beta CDR3 regions were amplified from RNA. Researchers ran a first-round RT-PCR on the TCR CDR3 using the HTBI primer set. TCRdb re-analysed the multiplex PCR reads in MiXCR, keeping a single row per CDR3 protein. The sample lists about 580,000 distinct CDR3 sequences, about half occurring once. The sequenced sample was peripheral blood or thyroid tissue (not recorded which). These receptor sequences come from a young woman with Graves' hyperthyroidism.

The chain recombines TRBV12-3 or TRBV12-4 with TRBJ2-7, with a possible D match to TRBD2 (6 bases). V shed 6 bases and J shed 7 bases, with 25 bases lying between them. The CDR3 is 16 amino acids. The CDR3 region is CASSLFWGRNYNEQYF. CDR3 nucleotide sequence: TGTGCCAGCAGCCTCTTTTGGGGGAGGAATTACAATGAGCAGTACTTC.

In this sample, this clonotype turned up many times. The chain recombines TRBV12-3 or TRBV12-4 with TRBJ1-1; no clear D. The CDR3 totals 15 residues. Between the trimmed V and J ends, which lost 3 bases and 8 bases, there was a span of 19 bases. The CDR3 reads CASSFIGFSTEEAFF. Here the CDR3 DNA reads TGTGCCAGCAGTTTCATCGGTTTTTCGACGGAAGAAGCTTTCTTT.

There are many counts of this clonotype. V and J are TRBV20-1 and TRBJ2-7, with D perhaps TRBD1 (5 bases). Germline V gives CDR1 DFQATT, CDR2 SNEGSKA (reference sequence). CDR3 size: 12 residues. V gave up 2 bases and J gave up 2 bases, with 7 bases separating them. CDR3 region: CSARIGAYEQYF. CDR3 DNA: TGCAGTGCTAGAATAGGGGCCTACGAGCAGTACTTC.

Remarks on this clonotype: This may arise from a read error, as a much more abundant clone is one base away. The chain has TRBV20-1 and TRBJ2-5; unclear D gene. This CDR3 comprises 11 residues. Germline V gives CDR1 DFQATT, CDR2 SNEGSKA (reference sequence). The CDR3 coding sequence is TGCAGTGCTAGACAGCAAGAGGCCCAGTACTTC. Its translation: CSARQQEAQYF.

The table lists this clonotype with many counts. The chain is built from TRBV7-9 and TRBJ1-1, with D possibly being TRBD1 (6 bases). Trimming pared 6 bases from V and 4 bases from J, leaving 15 bases between. The CDR3 has 14 residues. Germline CDR1 is SEHNR and CDR2 is FQNEAQ (reference sequence). CDR3 bases: TGTGCCAGCAGTCGAAGCGGGGGGCGCACTGAAGCTTTCTTT. It specifies CASSRSGGRTEAFF.

For this clonotype: A much larger clone lies a single base off, so this may be a read error. The V gene is TRBV5-4, the J gene TRBJ2-7; TRBD2 aligns across 9 bases. From germline, CDR1 is SGHNT and CDR2 YYREEE (reference sequence). The CDR3 covers 16 residues. The CDR3 here is CASSLSAGGLGYGQYF. The CDR3 nucleotides read TGTGCCAGCAGCTTGTCAGCGGGGGGCCTGGGCTACGGGCAGTACTTC. Supplemented by reference TRBV5-4 and TRBJ2-7, the full variable domain reads ETGVTQSPTHLIKTRGQQVTLRCSSQSGHNTVSWYQQALGQGPQFIFQYYREEENGRGNFPPRFSGLQFPNYSSELNVNALELDDSALYLCASSLSAGGLGYGQYFGPGTRLTVT.

This sequence joins TRBV7-6 and TRBJ2-5, with 7 nucleotides matching TRBD1. CDR1 and CDR2 from the germline V gene are SGHVS and FNYEAQ. The CDR3 runs to 14 residues. Trimming took 5 bases from V and 2 from J; bases not matched to a gene: 5. The CDR3 sequence: CASSRGPAQETQYF. The CDR3 nucleotides are TGTGCCAGCAGCAGGGGGCCCGCTCAAGAGACCCAGTACTTC.

Ten or more counts support this clonotype. The gene calls are TRBV7-3 and TRBJ1-1, with D possibly TRBD1 on 6 matching bases. The CDR3 covers 13 residues. Looked up from germline, CDR1 is SGHTA and CDR2 is FQGTGA. V was cut by 2 bases and J by 7 bases, with 11 bases left in between. DNA for the CDR3: TGTGCCAGCAGCTTAGGTCTAGGGGGTGAAGCTTTCTTT. Translating it yields CASSLGLGGEAFF. The variable domain in full, with the rest retrieved from reference TRBV7-3 and TRBJ1-1, is GAGVSQTPSNKVTEKGKYVELRCDPISGHTALYWYRQSLGQGPEFLIYFQGTGAADDSGLPNDRFFAVRPEGSVSTLKIQRTERGDSAVYLCASSLGLGGEAFFGQGTRLTVV.

This clonotype has ten or more counts. V is TRBV6-4 and J is TRBJ1-2, with 7 bases matching TRBD1. Trimming removed 0 bases from V and 8 bases from J; junction bases left unmatched: 12. CDR1 MRHNA and CDR2 SNTAGT come from the germline V gene. The CDR3 sequence is 16 residues long. The CDR3 DNA reads TGTGCCAGCAGTGACTCGCCGGACAGGCCTGGGGGGGGCTACACCTTC. Residues: CASSDSPDRPGGGYTF.

V and J are TRBV29-1 and TRBJ1-2; 9 nucleotides align to TRBD1. Germline CDR1 SQVTM, CDR2 ANQGSEA. V lost 7 bases, J lost 10 bases, and 10 bases stayed unmatched. The CDR3 length is 12 residues. The DNA for the CDR3 is TGCAGCGCTAAGGGACAGGGTGGGGACTACACCTTC. The encoded protein is CSAKGQGGDYTF.

This clonotype was seen ten or more times. The V and J genes are TRBV4-3 and TRBJ1-2, with a tentative D call TRBD1 (6 bases). V gave up 4 bases and J gave up 3 bases, with 12 bases separating them. Germline CDR1 and CDR2: LGHNA and YSLEER. The CDR3 loop spans 14 amino acids. CDR3 sequence: CASSLIQGDYGYTF. In DNA form, the CDR3 reads TGCGCCAGCAGCCTAATACAGGGTGACTATGGCTACACCTTC.

The V and J genes are TRBV19 and TRBJ1-5, with a possible D match to TRBD1 (5 bases). Trimming took off 9 bases at V and 2 bases at J, with 23 bases between the two ends. The CDR3 has 17 amino acids. Germline CDR1 is LNHDA and CDR2 is SQIVND (reference sequence). CDR3 in DNA: TGTGCCAGCAGCCAAGAAGGGTTCTGGGGGGGCAATCAGCCCCAGCATTTT. Amino acids: CASSQEGFWGGNQPQHF.

The chain recombines TRBV20-1 with TRBJ1-5, with TRBD1 matching over 9 bases. The V segment lost 3 bases and the J segment 11 bases; nucleotides outside the gene matches: 11. Germline CDR1 reads DFQATT; CDR2 reads SNEGSKA (reference sequence). This CDR3 is 14 amino acids long. CDR3 DNA: TGCAGTGCTAGGCCGGGACAGGGACAAGAGACCCAGCATTTT. It yields the protein CSARPGQGQETQHF.

The chain has TRBV2 and TRBJ2-7, with 10 bases that match TRBD1. The J call may not be correct, given that the DNA end is closer to TRBJ2-1. The germline V gene encodes CDR1 SNHLY and CDR2 FYNNEI. The CDR3 is made up of 13 amino acids. The CDR3 reads CASNKDRGLEQFF. CDR3 coding DNA: TGTGCCAGCAACAAAGACAGGGGGCTTGAGCAGTTCTTC.

This clonotype was seen ten or more times. The chain has TRBV12-3 or TRBV12-4 and TRBJ1-5; no firm D call. Trimming stripped 1 base from V and 4 bases from J, with 11 bases between. The CDR3 covers 15 residues. The chain's CDR3 is CASSLDQPQNQPQHF. The CDR3 DNA follows: TGTGCCAGCAGTTTAGACCAACCCCAAAATCAGCCCCAGCATTTT.

This clonotype was recorded many times. The chain couples TRBV5-1 to TRBJ1-2, with TRBD1 matching 8 bases. Per the germline V gene, CDR1 is SGHRS and CDR2 is YFSETQ. The CDR3 sequence is 14 residues long. V was clipped by 0 bases and J by 7 bases; unmatched bases: 5. CDR3 amino acids: CASSLARTGSGYTF. The CDR3 bases are TGCGCCAGCAGCTTGGCCAGGACAGGGAGTGGCTACACCTTC.

The V gene is TRBV7-9, the J gene TRBJ2-7; 8 bases map to TRBD2. The J call may be in error: the DNA end matches TRBJ2-1 better. The CDR3 runs to 14 residues. Looked up from germline, CDR1 is SEHNR and CDR2 is FQNEAQ (reference sequence). This chain's CDR3 is CASIPLAVHNEQFF. CDR3 DNA: TGTGCCAGCATCCCACTAGCGGTCCACAATGAGCAGTTCTTC.

Comment on this clonotype: At one boundary the junction diverges from the germline segment, which might be a read error. V gene TRBV7-9 combines with J gene TRBJ1-1; D gene uncertain. The length of the CDR3 is 15 residues. Germline V gene sequence: CDR1 SEHNR, CDR2 FQNEAQ (reference sequence). CDR3 loop: CASSSITGRNTKAFF. The CDR3 bases are TGTGCCAGCAGCTCAATTACGGGCCGTAACACTAAAGCTTTCTTT. Combining the CDR3 with reference TRBV7-9 and TRBJ1-1 gives the whole variable domain DTGVSQNPRHKITKRGQNVTFRCDPISEHNRLYWYRQTLGQGPEFLTYFQNEAQLEKSRLLSDRFSAERPKGSFSTLEIQRTEQGDSAMYLCASSSITGRNTKAFFGQGTRLTVV.

This clonotype was recorded at least ten times. The chain employs TRBV20-1 and TRBJ2-7; no firm D call. Looked up from germline, CDR1 is DFQATT and CDR2 is SNEGSKA (reference sequence). The V end was cut by 0 bases, the J end by 1 base, with 10 bases between. The CDR3 extends over 14 amino acids. DNA for the CDR3: TGCAGTGCTAGAGATAGTCCAGGTTCCTACGAGCAGTACTTC. Its translation is CSARDSPGSYEQYF.

Comments on this clonotype: One end of the junction is discordant with germline, which a read error may explain. The V call is TRBV20-1, the J call TRBJ2-7; possibly TRBD1 for D (5 bases). The CDR3 totals 12 residues. CDR1 DFQATT and CDR2 SNEGSKA come from the germline V gene (reference sequence). The CDR3 region has the DNA TGCAGTGCTAGAGATTTGGCAGGGATCACGGACTTC. Protein product: CSARDLAGITDF.

This clonotype was detected ten times or more. The chain links TRBV20-1 to TRBJ2-5; 10 positions match TRBD2. Germline CDR1 DFQATT, CDR2 SNEGSKA (reference sequence). The CDR3 sequence is 15 residues long. With V trimmed by 2 bases and J by 5 bases, 8 bases remained unmatched. Written as DNA, the CDR3 is TGCAGTGCTAGATCTAGCGGGAGCGTCTCGGAGACCCAGTACTTC. Translated: CSARSSGSVSETQYF.

Many counts were recorded for this clonotype. The V and J genes are TRBV27 and TRBJ2-7; 9 nucleotides line up with TRBD2. J was trimmed by 6 bases and V by 5 bases; bases with no gene match: 8. The germline CDR1 and CDR2 sequences are MNHEY and SMNVEV (reference sequence). The CDR3 sequence is 14 residues long. CDR3 loop: CASSEPGLAFEQYF. CDR3 bases: TGTGCCAGCAGTGAACCGGGACTAGCTTTCGAGCAGTACTTC.